This entry lists 5 T cell receptor beta chains sequenced from one sample in a study of shared clonotypes between healthy human individuals. Assay used: immunoSEQ multiplex PCR; TCRdb lists only in-frame clones, some missing. The profile shows about half a million clones, 81% of them singletons. Material for sequencing was PBMCs. The receptors shown here come from a woman between 35 and 50 years old in good health. Some clones in this sample may be carry-over from other donors' samples.

Of note for this clone: Just one base apart from a much larger clone, this may be a read error. The chain employs TRBV7-9 and TRBJ2-1, with 8 bases lining up with TRBD1. Germline loops: CDR1 SEHNR, CDR2 FQNEAQ (reference sequence). V shed 5 bases and J 7 bases; nucleotides not matched to a gene: 7. This CDR3 region has 14 residues. CDR3 bases: TGTGCCAGCAGCCCCTGGACAGGGAGGAATGAGCAGTTCTTC. Protein sequence: CASSPWTGRNEQFF.

The genes are TRBV2 and TRBJ2-7; the match to TRBD2 covers 9 bases. Germline V gene data show CDR1 as SNHLY and CDR2 as FYNNEI. Unmatched junction bases numbered 10, after V lost 10 bases and J lost 3 bases. The CDR3 spans 14 residues. DNA for the CDR3: TGTGCCACCCAGGCGGGAGGGCCCTACTACGAGCAGTACTTC. Protein sequence: CATQAGGPYYEQYF.

The chain uses TRBV2 and TRBJ1-2; 9 bases are a match to TRBD1. This CDR3 is built from 17 residues. V lost 2 bases, J lost 5 bases, and 12 bases stayed unmatched. Germline CDR1 and CDR2: SNHLY and FYNNEI. CDR3: CASSEIARDRERYGYTF. The CDR3 DNA reads TGTGCCAGCAGTGAAATAGCCCGGGACAGGGAGAGGTATGGCTACACCTTC.

The chain is built from TRBV6-6 and TRBJ1-4; the match to TRBD1 covers 7 bases. Germline CDR1 reads MNHNY; CDR2 reads SVGAGI (reference sequence). CDR3 size: 16 residues. The V gene end was trimmed by 4 bases and the J gene end by 0 bases; junction bases not matched to a gene: 5. The DNA for the CDR3 is TGTGCCAGCAGTTCTTGGGACAGCGCAACTAATGAAAAACTGTTTTTT. It is translated as CASSSWDSATNEKLFF.

The rearrangement links TRBV11-3 to TRBJ2-5; either TRBD1 or TRBD2 may fit D (5 bases each). The germline CDR1 and CDR2 sequences are SGHNT and YENEEA. The CDR3 covers 15 residues. Deletions cut 5 bases from V and 4 bases from J, with 17 bases between. CDR3 sequence reads: CASSLGYTGLETQYF. The CDR3 DNA follows: TGTGCCAGCAGCCTAGGATACACGGGGCTAGAGACCCAGTACTTC.